What follows are 19 T cell receptor beta chains derived from one specimen sequenced in a study of blood T cells in healthy people across ages. With a J-beta primer mix and a sample-barcoded 5' primer, a second PCR ran roughly 6 to 12 cycles. TCRdb recomputed calls from the 5' RACE reads with MiXCR, one row per CDR3 protein. The sample shows about 1.7 million distinct CDR3 sequences, approximately 30% of them seen only once. Sequencing was carried out using blood. These receptor sequences come from a woman aged 25-40 years in good health.

The chain carries TRBV27 and TRBJ1-1; TRBD1 agrees at 8 bases. With V trimmed by 5 bases and J by 1 base, 6 bases remained unmatched. Per germline, CDR1 MNHEY and CDR2 SMNVEV (reference sequence). The CDR3 covers 15 residues. The DNA for the CDR3 is TGTGCCAGCAGTAGACCGGGACAGGAGAACACTGAAGCTTTCTTT. It translates to CASSRPGQENTEAFF.

At least ten counts were recorded for this clonotype. V and J are TRBV15 and TRBJ2-7; TRBD1 might be the D (5 bases). The CDR3 covers 13 residues. V lost 0 bases and J 4 bases, leaving 7 bases between the germline ends. The V gene's germline CDR1 is LNHNV and CDR2 YYDKDF (reference sequence). The CDR3 DNA reads as TGTGCCACCAGCAGAGAGTACAGGTACGAGCAGTACTTC. Amino acid sequence: CATSREYRYEQYF. Together with reference TRBV15 and TRBJ2-7, the CDR3 gives the full variable domain: DAMVIQNPRYQVTQFGKPVTLSCSQTLNHNVMYWYQQKSSQAPKLLFHYYDKDFNNEADTPDNFQSRRPNTSFCFLDIRSPGLGDTAMYLCATSREYRYEQYFGPGTRLTVT.

V usage is TRBV2 and J usage is TRBJ1-6, with D maybe TRBD1 (5 bases). CDR1 is SNHLY and CDR2 is FYNNEI in the germline V gene. Trimming took off 7 bases at V and 8 bases at J, with 9 bases between the two ends. CDR3 length: 12 residues. CDR3 nucleotides: TGTGCCAGCAAGGTCAGGGATTCACCCCTCCACTTT. It is translated as CASKVRDSPLHF.

This chain connects TRBV6-6 to TRBJ1-2, with no clear D. V lost 0 bases and J 6 bases, leaving 11 bases between the germline ends. The CDR3 length is 14 residues. Germline assignment: CDR1 MNHNY and CDR2 SVGAGI (reference sequence). This chain's CDR3 is CASSYSEGCDGYTF. CDR3 bases: TGTGCCAGCAGTTACTCGGAGGGCTGCGATGGCTACACCTTC.

The chain uses TRBV18 and TRBJ1-6, with a tentative D call TRBD1 (5 bases). The germline V gene has CDR1 KGHSH and CDR2 LQKENI. The length of the CDR3 is 14 residues. V was shortened by 3 bases and J by 7 bases, with 10 bases between the two germline ends. CDR3 DNA: TGTGCCAGCTCACCGGGACGGACAAATTCACCCCTCCACTTT. This codes for CASSPGRTNSPLHF.

The chain couples TRBV11-2 to TRBJ2-7, with TRBD1 matching over 9 bases. Germline V gene sequence: CDR1 SGHAT, CDR2 FQNNGV. Trimming cost V 5 bases and J 4 bases; bases outside gene matches: 6. This CDR3 has 14 amino acids. The chain's CDR3 is CASSPTGGLYEQYF. CDR3 nucleotide sequence: TGTGCCAGCAGCCCGACAGGGGGTTTGTACGAGCAGTACTTC.

With respect to this clonotype: In this CDR3 the conserved last residue, phenylalanine or tryptophan, is missing, so a read error is likely. This rearrangement joins TRBV5-1 to TRBJ2-1; TRBD1 might be the D (6 bases). The CDR3 is made up of 13 amino acids. Trimming took off 4 bases at V and 10 bases at J, with 15 bases between the two ends. Germline CDR1 SGHRS, CDR2 YFSETQ. The CDR3 loop reads CASSEGNREEQFV. CDR3 sequence (DNA): TGCGCCAGCAGCGAGGGAAACAGGGAAGAGCAGTTCGTC.

This clonotype was counted ten times or more. The CDR3 loop is CSANSARETQYF. The CDR3 DNA is TGCAGTGCTAACTCCGCCCGGGAGACCCAGTACTTC. V gene TRBV20-1 combines with J gene TRBJ2-5; D remains ambiguous. The CDR3 contains 12 residues. V was shortened by 4 bases and J by 5 bases, with 11 bases between the two germline ends. The germline gives CDR1 DFQATT, CDR2 SNEGSKA (reference sequence).

The chain links TRBV29-1 to TRBJ1-1, with unresolved D. The CDR3 is 14 residues long. The germline gives CDR1 SQVTM, CDR2 ANQGSEA. V dropped 0 bases and J dropped 4 bases, with 12 bases sitting between them. The CDR3 here is CSVEERRSGTEAFF. In nucleotides, the CDR3 is TGCAGCGTTGAAGAGCGGAGGTCGGGCACTGAAGCTTTCTTT.

This clonotype was seen at least ten times. The chain combines TRBV7-6 with TRBJ2-1, with 9 bases lining up with TRBD1. CDR1 and CDR2 from the germline V gene are SGHVS and FNYEAQ. Losses at the gene ends were 3 bases for V and 7 bases for J; bases not matched to a gene: 4. The CDR3 has 14 amino acids. CDR3 in DNA: TGTGCCAGCAGCTTGGACGACAGGGGGAATGAGCAGTTCTTC. Its protein is CASSLDDRGNEQFF. Full variable domain (missing parts from reference TRBV7-6 and TRBJ2-1): GAGVSQSPRYKVTKRGQDVALRCDPISGHVSLYWYRQALGQGPEFLTYFNYEAQQDKSGLPNDRFSAERPEGSISTLTIQRTEQRDSAMYRCASSLDDRGNEQFFGPGTRLTVL.

This clonotype was detected only a few times. V and J are TRBV6-5 and TRBJ2-3, with a possible D match to TRBD1 (5 bases). CDR1 is MNHEY, CDR2 SVGAGI, per germline. The CDR3 runs to 14 residues. V was clipped by 6 bases and J by 4 bases, with 14 bases between them. The DNA of the CDR3 is TGTGCCAGCAGGCCACCCATAGGGGCAGATACGCAGTATTTT. The encoded protein is CASRPPIGADTQYF.

This chain links TRBV5-1 with TRBJ1-6; TRBD1 matches 7 bases. The CDR3 contains 16 residues. Looked up from germline, CDR1 is SGHRS and CDR2 is YFSETQ. J gave up 11 bases and V 0 bases, and 11 bases lay outside the gene matches. The CDR3: CASSLVPTGWGPPLHF. The DNA of the CDR3 is TGCGCCAGCAGCTTGGTACCGACAGGGTGGGGGCCACCCCTCCACTTT.

The genes are TRBV24-1 and TRBJ1-1; D call uncertain. V lost 4 bases to trimming and J lost 4 bases, with 3 bases between them. This CDR3 contains 11 residues. Germline V lookup: CDR1 KGHDR, CDR2 SFDVKD. The CDR3 DNA is TGTGCCACCAGTGACAGCACTGAAGCTTTCTTT. It yields the protein CATSDSTEAFF.

This clonotype was detected a few times. The chain is built from TRBV9 and TRBJ2-7; 10 nucleotides agree with TRBD2. The V gene end was trimmed by 3 bases and the J gene end by 4 bases; junction bases not matched to a gene: 7. This CDR3 has 15 residues. CDR1 and CDR2 (germline): SGDLS, YYNGEE. The CDR3 is CASSASSGGGYEQYF. The CDR3 DNA is TGTGCCAGCAGCGCATCTAGCGGGGGAGGGTACGAGCAGTACTTC.

This clonotype was seen more than once but under ten times. V gene TRBV4-2 combines with J gene TRBJ2-7, with unresolved D. The CDR3 loop spans 15 amino acids. V lost 2 bases to trimming and J lost 6 bases, with 17 bases between them. Germline CDR1 and CDR2: LGHNA and YNFKEQ. The CDR3 loop is CASSQYGGNLGEQYF. DNA of the CDR3: TGTGCCAGCAGCCAATACGGTGGGAATCTAGGCGAGCAGTACTTC.

This clonotype was picked up many times. This chain joins TRBV6-5 and TRBJ2-7, with D perhaps TRBD1 (6 bases). This CDR3 has 13 amino acids. The germline CDR1 and CDR2 sequences are MNHEY and SVGAGI. V was pared by 0 bases and J by 7 bases, with 10 bases between. The CDR3 DNA reads TGTGCCAGCAGTTACTCCCGTAGGGGGGAGCAGTACTTC. The encoded protein is CASSYSRRGEQYF.

The chain has TRBV7-2 and TRBJ2-7; TRBD2 aligns across 13 bases. V was clipped by 6 bases and J by 4 bases; unmatched bases: 6. CDR3 length: 15 residues. Per germline, CDR1 SGHTA and CDR2 FQGNSA. CDR3 bases: TGTGCCAGCAGTCTTAGGACTAGCGGGAGATACGAGCAGTACTTC. It yields the protein CASSLRTSGRYEQYF.

This clonotype occurred a few times. The chain joins TRBV13 to TRBJ2-1, with 11 bases fitting TRBD2. V lost 4 bases to trimming and J lost 8 bases; unmatched junction nucleotides: 7. This CDR3 spans 15 amino acids. The germline V gene has CDR1 PRHDT and CDR2 FYEKMQ (reference sequence). The CDR3 DNA sequence: TGTGCCAGCAGCTCCACTAGCGGGGGTGGGGATGAGCAGTTCTTC. Translation gives CASSSTSGGGDEQFF.

The chain links TRBV6-4 to TRBJ1-1; perhaps TRBD1 as D (5 bases). With 7 bases removed from V and 7 bases from J, the gap between germline ends came to 10 bases. The CDR3 consists of 11 residues. Germline lookup yields CDR1 MRHNA and CDR2 SNTAGT. The CDR3 protein is CASTEQVEAFF. The DNA for the CDR3 is TGTGCCAGCACCGAACAGGTTGAAGCTTTCTTT.